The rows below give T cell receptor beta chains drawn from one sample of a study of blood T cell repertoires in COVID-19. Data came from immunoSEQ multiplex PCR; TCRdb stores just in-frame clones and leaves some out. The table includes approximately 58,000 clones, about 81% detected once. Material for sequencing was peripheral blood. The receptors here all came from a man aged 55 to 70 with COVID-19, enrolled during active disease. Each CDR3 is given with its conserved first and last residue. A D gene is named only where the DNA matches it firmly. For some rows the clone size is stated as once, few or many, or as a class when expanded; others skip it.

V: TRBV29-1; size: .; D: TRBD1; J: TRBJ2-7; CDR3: CSVETGGFYEQYF; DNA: TGCAGCGTTGAGACAGGGGGCTTTTACGAGCAGTACTTC
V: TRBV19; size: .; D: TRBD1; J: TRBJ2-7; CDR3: CASSTSIRDRDIDPPLEQYF; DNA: TGTGCCAGTAGTACATCGATCCGGGACAGGGATATCGACCCACCCCTCGAGCAGTACTTC
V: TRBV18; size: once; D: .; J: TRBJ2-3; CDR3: CASSPQMRGRITDTQYF; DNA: TGTGCCAGCTCACCACAAATGCGGGGCAGAATCACAGATACGCAGTATTTT
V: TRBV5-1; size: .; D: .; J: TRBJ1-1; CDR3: CASSLEGGTEAFF; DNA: TGCGCCAGCAGCTTGGAAGGGGGTACTGAAGCTTTCTTT
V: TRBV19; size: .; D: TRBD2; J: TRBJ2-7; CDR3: CASSRTSDYEQYF; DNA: TGTGCCAGTAGTCGGACTAGCGACTACGAGCAGTACTTC
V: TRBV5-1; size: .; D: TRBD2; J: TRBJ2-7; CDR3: CASSLVSGRASDEQYF; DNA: TGCGCCAGCAGCTTGGTTAGCGGGAGGGCCAGCGACGAGCAGTACTTC
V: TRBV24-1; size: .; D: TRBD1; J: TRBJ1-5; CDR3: CATSDLPGTGVQPQHF; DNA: TGTGCCACCAGTGATTTGCCCGGGACAGGGGTTCAGCCCCAGCATTTT
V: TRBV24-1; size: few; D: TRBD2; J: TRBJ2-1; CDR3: CATSDTSGGDYNEQFF; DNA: TGTGCCACCAGTGATACTAGCGGGGGGGACTACAATGAGCAGTTCTTC
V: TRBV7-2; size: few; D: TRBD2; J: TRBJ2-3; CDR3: CASSRGAGGADTQYF; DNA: TGTGCCAGCAGCAGGGGAGCGGGAGGAGCAGATACGCAGTATTTT
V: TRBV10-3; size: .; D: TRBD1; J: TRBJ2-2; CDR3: CAISNPGQGVRNTGELFF; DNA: TGTGCCATCAGTAACCCGGGACAGGGAGTCCGTAACACCGGGGAGCTGTTTTTT
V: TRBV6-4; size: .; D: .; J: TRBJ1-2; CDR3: CASSDSGGYGYTF; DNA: TGTGCCAGCAGTGACTCGGGGGGGTATGGCTACACCTTC
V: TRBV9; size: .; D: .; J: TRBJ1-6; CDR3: CASSVDDMRSPLHF; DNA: TGTGCCAGCAGCGTAGATGACATGAGATCACCCCTCCACTTT
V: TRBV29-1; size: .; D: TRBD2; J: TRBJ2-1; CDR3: CSADGRNGNEQFF; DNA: TGCAGCGCTGACGGGAGGAATGGCAATGAGCAGTTCTTC
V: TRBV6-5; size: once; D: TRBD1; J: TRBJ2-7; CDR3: CASSTTGPYEQYF; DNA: TGTGCCAGCAGTACGACAGGGCCCTACGAGCAGTACTTC
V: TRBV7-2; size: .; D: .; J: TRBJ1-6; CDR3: CASSLKGQPSNSPLHF; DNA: TGTGCCAGCAGCTTAAAGGGGCAGCCAAGTAATTCACCCCTCCACTTT
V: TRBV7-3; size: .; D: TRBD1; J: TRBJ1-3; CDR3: CASSSRDRERSGNTIYF; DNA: TGTGCCAGCAGCTCGAGGGACAGGGAACGCTCTGGAAACACCATATATTTT
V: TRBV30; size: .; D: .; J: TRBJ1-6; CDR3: CAWSTGSSYNSPLHF; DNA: TGTGCCTGGAGTACAGGGAGCTCCTATAATTCACCCCTCCACTTT
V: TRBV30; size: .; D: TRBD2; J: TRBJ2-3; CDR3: CAWSRAAGSTDTQYF; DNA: TGTGCCTGGAGTCGTGCAGCGGGGAGCACAGATACGCAGTATTTT
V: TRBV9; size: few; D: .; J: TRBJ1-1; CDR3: CASSVSKTVAMNTEAFF; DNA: TGTGCCAGCAGCGTATCCAAGACAGTCGCAATGAACACTGAAGCTTTCTTT
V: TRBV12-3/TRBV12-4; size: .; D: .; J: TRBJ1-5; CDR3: CASSFGGKQPQHF; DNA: TGTGCCAGCAGTTTTGGGGGGAAGCAGCCCCAGCATTTT
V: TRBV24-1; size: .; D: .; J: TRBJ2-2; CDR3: CAAGQSNTGELFF; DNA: TGTGCCGCGGGACAGTCGAACACCGGGGAGCTGTTTTTT
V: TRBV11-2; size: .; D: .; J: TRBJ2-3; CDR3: CASSSPGTLTQYF; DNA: TGTGCCAGCAGCTCACCCGGGACTCTGACGCAGTATTTT
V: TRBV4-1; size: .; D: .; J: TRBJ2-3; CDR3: CASSQDGQPRADTQYF; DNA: TGCGCCAGCAGCCAAGATGGACAGCCGAGGGCAGATACGCAGTATTTT
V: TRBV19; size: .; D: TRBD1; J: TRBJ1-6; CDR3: CASSMDRVLDSPLHF; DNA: TGTGCCAGTAGTATGGACAGGGTCTTGGATTCACCCCTCCACTTT
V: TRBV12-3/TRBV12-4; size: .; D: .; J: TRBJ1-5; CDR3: CASSLARQPQHF; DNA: TGTGCCAGCAGTTTGGCCCGCCAGCCCCAGCATTTT
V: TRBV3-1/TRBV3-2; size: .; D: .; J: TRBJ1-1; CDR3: CASSQNLGNGGAFF; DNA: TGTGCCAGCAGCCAAAATCTAGGGAACGGGGGAGCTTTCTTT
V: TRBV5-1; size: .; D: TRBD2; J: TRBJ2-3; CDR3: CASSPPWGGTDTQYF; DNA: TGCGCCAGCAGCCCTCCTTGGGGAGGGACAGATACGCAGTATTTT
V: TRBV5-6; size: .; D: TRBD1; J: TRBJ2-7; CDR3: CASSLRGQGALGQYF; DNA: TGTGCCAGCAGCTTGAGGGGACAGGGGGCGCTGGGACAATACTTC
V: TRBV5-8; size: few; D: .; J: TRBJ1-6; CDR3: CASSWRFSPLHF; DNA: TGTGCCAGCAGCTGGAGATTTTCACCCCTCCACTTT
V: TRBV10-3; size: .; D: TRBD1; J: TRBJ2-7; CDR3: CAIRTGNHEQYF; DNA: TGTGCCATCAGGACAGGGAACCACGAGCAGTACTTC
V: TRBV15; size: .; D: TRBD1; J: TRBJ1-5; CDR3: CATSRGSQGALKPQHF; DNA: TGTGCCACCAGCAGAGGATCCCAGGGGGCCCTGAAGCCCCAGCATTTT
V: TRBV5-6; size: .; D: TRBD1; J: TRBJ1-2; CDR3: CASSPGQGNYGYTF; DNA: TGTGCCAGCAGCCCTGGACAGGGGAACTATGGCTACACCTTC
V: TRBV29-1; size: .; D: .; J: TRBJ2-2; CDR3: CSVRGHSNTGELFF; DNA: TGCAGCGTGAGGGGACACTCGAACACCGGGGAGCTGTTTTTT
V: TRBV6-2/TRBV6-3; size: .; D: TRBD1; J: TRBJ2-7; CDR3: CASSYSTGDYEQYF; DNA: TGTGCCAGCAGTTACTCGACAGGGGACTACGAGCAGTACTTC
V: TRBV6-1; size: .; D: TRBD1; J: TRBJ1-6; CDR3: CASSELRGANSPLHF; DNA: TGTGCCAGCAGTGAGCTCAGGGGGGCTAATTCACCCCTCCACTTT
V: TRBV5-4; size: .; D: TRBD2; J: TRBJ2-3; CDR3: CASSFGGRATDTQYF; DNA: TGTGCCAGCAGCTTCGGCGGGAGGGCCACAGATACGCAGTATTTT
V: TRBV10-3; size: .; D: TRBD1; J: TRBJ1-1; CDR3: CAIMRTGGGNTEAFF; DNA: TGTGCCATCATGAGGACAGGGGGAGGGAACACTGAAGCTTTCTTT
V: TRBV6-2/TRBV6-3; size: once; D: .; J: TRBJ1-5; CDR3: CASSQGQMDDQPQHF; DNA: TGTGCCAGCAGTCAGGGGCAAATGGATGATCAGCCCCAGCATTTT
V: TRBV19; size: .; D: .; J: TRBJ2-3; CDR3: CASSITPVEDTQYF; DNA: TGTGCCAGTAGTATCACCCCGGTCGAGGATACGCAGTATTTT
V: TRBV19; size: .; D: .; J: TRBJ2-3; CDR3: CASSRQESDTQYF; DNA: TGTGCCAGTAGCAGACAGGAATCAGATACGCAGTATTTT
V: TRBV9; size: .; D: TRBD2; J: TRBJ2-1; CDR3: CASSVLGEGTDEQFF; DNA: TGTGCCAGCAGCGTACTGGGGGAGGGTACCGATGAGCAGTTCTTC
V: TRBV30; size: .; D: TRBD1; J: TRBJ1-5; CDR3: CAWATGGRGQPQHF; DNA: TGTGCCTGGGCGACAGGGGGCAGGGGTCAGCCCCAGCATTTT